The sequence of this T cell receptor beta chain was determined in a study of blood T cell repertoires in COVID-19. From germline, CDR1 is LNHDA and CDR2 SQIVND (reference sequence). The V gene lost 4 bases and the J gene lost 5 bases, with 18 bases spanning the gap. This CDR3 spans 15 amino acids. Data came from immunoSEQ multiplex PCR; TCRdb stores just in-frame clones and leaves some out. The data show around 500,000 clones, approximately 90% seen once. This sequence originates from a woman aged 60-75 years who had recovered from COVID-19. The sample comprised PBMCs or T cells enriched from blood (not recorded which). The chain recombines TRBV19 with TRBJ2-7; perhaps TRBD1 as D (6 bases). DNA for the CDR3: TGTGCCAGTAGTACAGGGGACACCGTCCTGAACGAGCAGTACTTC. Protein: CASSTGDTVLNEQYF.